Presented here are 29 T cell receptor beta chains from one specimen sequenced in a study of post-analysis software for immune sequencing data. Sequencing libraries made from TCR beta cDNA carried unique molecular identifiers. TCRdb itself ran the PCR reads through MiXCR, one entry per CDR3 protein. The sample lists around 180,000 distinct CDR3 sequences; approximately 30% were seen once. Overall study results and limits: A few TRBV segments (TRBV5-6, TRBV5-1 and TRBV20-1 among them) occurred more frequently in patients than in controls.

No antigen is known for these receptors. Specimen: blood. The receptors were gathered from a girl aged 10-17 years with multiple sclerosis.

The chain is built from TRBV12-3 or TRBV12-4 and TRBJ2-5; TRBD1 might be the D (6 bases). Deletions cut 2 bases from V and 7 bases from J, with 11 bases between. The CDR3 has 13 amino acids. The CDR3 DNA sequence: TGTGCCAGCAGTTTACAGGGGTCAGGGACCCAGTACTTC. Its protein product is CASSLQGSGTQYF.

This chain connects TRBV4-2 to TRBJ2-3; D uncertain. This CDR3 region has 14 residues. With 0 bases removed from V and 0 bases from J, the gap between germline ends came to 4 bases. Germline CDR1 reads LGHNA; CDR2 reads YNFKEQ. For the CDR3, the DNA is TGTGCCAGCAGCCAAGATGACAGCACAGATACGCAGTATTTT. It translates to CASSQDDSTDTQYF.

This clonotype was picked up many times. J is TRBJ2-7 and V is TRBV5-1, with a tentative D call TRBD1 (5 bases). The germline CDR1 and CDR2 sequences are SGHRS and YFSETQ. V was pared by 2 bases and J by 3 bases, with 12 bases between. The CDR3 contains 14 residues. The DNA of the CDR3 is TGCGCCAGCAGCTTACCGGACAATAGCTACGAGCAGTACTTC. It encodes CASSLPDNSYEQYF.

The rearrangement uses TRBV4-1 and TRBJ2-7, with D perhaps matching TRBD1 or TRBD2 (6 bases each). The CDR3 totals 15 residues. The germline V gene has CDR1 MGHRA and CDR2 YSYEKL. Trimming took 1 base from V and 5 from J, leaving 15 bases between them. The CDR3 sequence is CASSQAGAPRNEQYF. The CDR3 region has the DNA TGCGCCAGCAGCCAAGCGGGGGCACCCCGAAACGAGCAGTACTTC.

At least ten counts were recorded for this clonotype. This chain uses TRBV5-1 with TRBJ2-7; tentatively, D is TRBD1 (5 bases). This CDR3 has 14 amino acids. Trimming stripped 4 bases from V and 3 bases from J, with 14 bases between. Germline V gene lookup returns CDR1 SGHRS and CDR2 YFSETQ. In nucleotides, the CDR3 is TGCGCCAGCAGCCCGCAGGACACATACTACGAGCAGTACTTC. Amino acids: CASSPQDTYYEQYF.

On this clonotype itself: A single base separates this from a much larger clone, so it may be a read error. The chain couples TRBV29-1 to TRBJ2-7, with TRBD1 identical over 7 bases. With 4 bases clipped from V and 6 bases from J, the junction kept 12 bases outside the gene matches. The CDR3 is 14 amino acids. CDR1 SQVTM and CDR2 ANQGSEA come from the germline V gene. CDR3 in amino acids: CSVVIRTGLPEQYF. For the CDR3, the DNA is TGCAGCGTTGTAATCCGGACAGGCCTCCCCGAGCAGTACTTC.

This rearrangement joins TRBV7-9 to TRBJ1-1; D is perhaps TRBD1 (5 bases). The CDR3 is 15 amino acids. V lost 0 bases, J lost 5 bases, and 13 bases lay in between. Germline assignment: CDR1 SEHNR and CDR2 FQNEAQ (reference sequence). CDR3 DNA: TGTGCCAGCAGCTTAGCGGTAGGGGTAAGAACTGAAGCTTTCTTT. Residues: CASSLAVGVRTEAFF.

A word on this clonotype: Being one base from a much bigger clone, this may be a read error. This chain connects TRBV12-3 or TRBV12-4 to TRBJ2-5, with D unresolved. The CDR3 is made up of 11 amino acids. V lost 6 bases and J 11 bases, leaving 13 bases between the germline ends. CDR3 in DNA: TGTGCCAGCAGGGACGCCTACGGGCAGTACTTC. This encodes CASRDAYGQYF.

This CDR3 reads CSAPGQGAYEQYF. The CDR3 DNA sequence: TGCAGTGCCCCGGGACAGGGGGCCTACGAGCAGTACTTC. This chain connects TRBV20-1 to TRBJ2-7; TRBD1 matches 11 bases. Germline V gene sequence: CDR1 DFQATT, CDR2 SNEGSKA (reference sequence). V was clipped by 6 bases and J by 2 bases; unmatched bases: 3. CDR3 length: 13 residues.

The rearrangement links TRBV5-1 to TRBJ2-3, with 8 bases aligning to TRBD1. Germline lookup yields CDR1 SGHRS and CDR2 YFSETQ. CDR3 length: 16 amino acids. V was clipped by 4 bases and J by 4 bases; unmatched bases: 11. CDR3 nucleotide sequence: TGCGCCAGCAGCAGGGGCCAGGGGGCGACGGCAGATACGCAGTATTTT. Amino acid sequence: CASSRGQGATADTQYF.

This clonotype was counted many times. This chain uses TRBV20-1 with TRBJ2-4, with D possibly being TRBD2 (6 bases). The V gene's germline CDR1 is DFQATT and CDR2 SNEGSKA (reference sequence). The ends were cut back, 0 bases at V and 0 bases at J, with 9 bases in the middle. The CDR3 sequence is 15 residues long. The CDR3, as DNA: TGCAGTGCTAGAGATCAGGGACTAGCCAAAAACATTCAGTACTTC. Translation gives CSARDQGLAKNIQYF.

This clonotype was found many times. This CDR3 is CSARDPGDYGYTF. DNA for the CDR3: TGCAGTGCTAGAGACCCGGGGGACTATGGCTACACCTTC. The V call is TRBV20-1, the J call TRBJ1-2; tentative D call: TRBD1 (5 bases). Trimming removed 0 bases at V and 3 bases at J, with 8 bases between. CDR3 length equals 13 residues. The germline V gene has CDR1 DFQATT and CDR2 SNEGSKA (reference sequence).

There are many counts of this clonotype. The chain has TRBV12-3 or TRBV12-4 and TRBJ1-2; no clear D. The ends were cut back, 0 bases at V and 8 bases at J, with 7 bases in the middle. CDR3 length: 12 amino acids. The CDR3 DNA follows: TGTGCCAGCAGTTTAGCGGTCGGGGGCTACACCTTC. This encodes CASSLAVGGYTF.

The table lists this clonotype with a few counts. The chain couples TRBV6-5 to TRBJ1-1, with D perhaps TRBD1 (6 bases). Germline loops: CDR1 MNHEY, CDR2 SVGAGI. V was clipped by 2 bases and J by 2 bases, with 15 bases between them. This CDR3 is 16 amino acids long. Written as DNA, the CDR3 is TGTGCCAGCAGTTACCTCAGGGGTTTCCCTAACACTGAAGCTTTCTTT. This encodes CASSYLRGFPNTEAFF.

Details on this clonotype: With a much larger clone just one base away, this may be a read error. The rearrangement uses TRBV7-2 and TRBJ2-7; unclear D gene. The germline CDR1 and CDR2 sequences are SGHTA and FQGNSA. The CDR3 is made up of 12 amino acids. V was pared by 0 bases and J by 2 bases, with 2 bases between. The DNA for the CDR3 is TGTGCCAGCAGCTTAGCTGCCTACGAGCAGTACTTC. Amino acids: CASSLAAYEQYF. The entire variable domain, with the rest obtained from reference TRBV7-2 and TRBJ2-7, is as follows: GAGVSQSPSNKVTEKGKDVELRCDPISGHTALYWYRQSLGQGLEFLIYFQGNSAPDKSGLPSDRFSAERTGGSVSTLTIQRTQQEDSAVYLCASSLAAYEQYFGPGTRLTVT.

This clonotype was seen at least ten times. The chain employs TRBV10-1 and TRBJ2-1; 12 bases line up with TRBD2. Trimming removed 6 bases from V and 8 bases from J; junction bases left unmatched: 8. CDR1 and CDR2 from the germline V gene are WNHNN and SYGVQD (reference sequence). The length of the CDR3 is 15 residues. CDR3 amino acids: CASRPGLAGPDEQFF. The CDR3 bases are TGCGCCAGCAGGCCCGGACTAGCGGGACCTGATGAGCAGTTCTTC.

The chain is built from TRBV27 and TRBJ2-5; 9 bases line up with TRBD1. With 2 bases clipped from V and 2 bases from J, the junction kept 3 bases outside the gene matches. The length of the CDR3 is 15 residues. The germline gives CDR1 MNHEY, CDR2 SMNVEV (reference sequence). The CDR3 region is CASSLGTGKQETQYF. CDR3 bases: TGTGCCAGCAGTTTAGGGACAGGGAAACAAGAGACCCAGTACTTC.

Regarding this clonotype: It may be a read error: a sequence one base away is much more abundant. The J gene is TRBJ1-2, the V gene TRBV28, with D unclear. The V gene's germline CDR1 is MDHEN and CDR2 SYDVKM. Trimming removed 5 bases at V and 5 bases at J, with 18 bases between. The CDR3 is made up of 15 amino acids. For the CDR3, the DNA is TGTGCCAGCAGTGCCAGCTTGGTAGGGCAATATGGCTACACCTTC. Translating it yields CASSASLVGQYGYTF.

The DNA of the CDR3 is TGTGCCAGCAGCCGGAGGGTGGGCTATGGCTACACCTTC. Its translation: CASSRRVGYGYTF. This rearrangement joins TRBV3-1 to TRBJ1-2; D call uncertain. Germline V gives CDR1 LGHDT, CDR2 YNNKEL (reference sequence). The ends were cut back, 4 bases at V and 4 bases at J, with 10 bases in the middle. The length of the CDR3 is 13 residues.

The table lists this clonotype with a few counts. The rearrangement uses TRBV20-1 and TRBJ2-5; D unclear. Germline-derived CDR1 and CDR2 are DFQATT and SNEGSKA (reference sequence). The CDR3 spans 13 residues. With 6 bases removed from V and 5 bases from J, the gap between germline ends came to 16 bases. The CDR3 DNA reads TGCAGTGCACCGAGCGAGCTAACCGAGACCCAGTACTTC. This codes for CSAPSELTETQYF.

This clonotype is a singleton in its sample. A much larger clone is a single base away; this may be a read error. V gene TRBV6-6 combines with J gene TRBJ2-7; D gene unclear. Per the germline V gene, CDR1 is MNHNY and CDR2 is SVGAGI (reference sequence). The CDR3 contains 12 residues. The V end lost 2 bases, the J end lost 7 bases, and 9 bases lay between the germline ends. The CDR3 DNA reads TGTGCCAGCAGTTACCCCGGAATGGAGCAGTACTTC. This gives the protein CASSYPGMEQYF.

This clonotype occurred many times. The V and J genes are TRBV5-1 and TRBJ2-1; possibly TRBD1 or TRBD2 for D (5 bases each). V was cut by 0 bases and J by 10 bases, with 20 bases left in between. Per the germline V gene, CDR1 is SGHRS and CDR2 is YFSETQ. This CDR3 region has 16 residues. CDR3 DNA: TGCGCCAGCAGCTTGGGACTCGGGGACCTACCGCGGGAGCAGTTCTTC. Its protein product is CASSLGLGDLPREQFF.

For this clonotype: One base away lies a much larger clone, so this may be a sequencing read error. The chain recombines TRBV6-6 with TRBJ2-5, with 11 nucleotides matching TRBD2. The CDR3 runs 16 residues. CDR1 MNHNY and CDR2 SVGAGI come from the germline V gene (reference sequence). The V segment lost 6 bases and the J segment 11 bases; nucleotides outside the gene matches: 17. CDR3 sequence (DNA): TGTGCCAGCAGAGCCCCGGGACTAGCGGCCTACAATGAGCAGTACTTC. It encodes CASRAPGLAAYNEQYF.

Of note for this clonotype: One end of the junction varies from germline; a read error may be responsible. CDR3 sequence reads: CATAILGGTANTKAFF. The CDR3 nucleotides are TGTGCCACCGCCATTCTCGGGGGGACAGCGAACACTAAAGCTTTCTTT. The gene calls are TRBV28 and TRBJ1-1; 7 bases are a match to TRBD1. Germline V gene data show CDR1 as MDHEN and CDR2 as SYDVKM. CDR3 length equals 16 residues.

This clonotype has a single count. At one boundary the junction diverges from the germline segment, which might be a read error. The chain recombines TRBV7-6 with TRBJ2-3, with D possibly matching TRBD2 (6 bases). CDR1 is SGHVS and CDR2 is FNYEAQ in the germline V gene. The CDR3 contains 15 residues. The CDR3 DNA reads as TGTGCCAGCAGCTTATATGCTAGCGCCACAGATACGCGGTATTTT. Its protein product is CASSLYASATDTRYF.

The chain links TRBV4-1 to TRBJ2-7, with D hard to call. CDR1 is MGHRA, CDR2 YSYEKL, per germline. The V end lost 0 bases, the J end lost 2 bases, and 17 bases lay between the germline ends. This CDR3 is built from 17 residues. The DNA of the CDR3 is TGCGCCAGCAGCCAAGATCTCGGCCAGGCCTTGACCTACGAGCAGTACTTC. Amino acids: CASSQDLGQALTYEQYF.

This clonotype was counted between two and nine times. The chain employs TRBV6-1 and TRBJ1-2; tentative D call: TRBD1 (6 bases). This CDR3 region has 15 residues. The germline gives CDR1 MNHNS, CDR2 SASEGT. Trimming shortened V by 2 bases and J by 4 bases, and 14 bases separated the two germline ends. The CDR3 reads CASSERDMWAYGYTF. The CDR3 nucleotides read TGTGCCAGCAGTGAAAGGGACATGTGGGCCTATGGCTACACCTTC.

This chain links TRBV7-3 with TRBJ2-1; the match to TRBD2 covers 8 bases. The CDR3 runs 15 residues. Germline-derived CDR1 and CDR2 are SGHTA and FQGTGA. V lost 5 bases to trimming and J lost 6 bases; unmatched junction nucleotides: 9. The CDR3 DNA reads as TGTGCCAGCAGCCCGGCGGGAGGTCGGGGCAATGAGCAGTTCTTC. Residues: CASSPAGGRGNEQFF.

This rearrangement joins TRBV9 to TRBJ2-3; 9 bases align to TRBD1. CDR1 and CDR2 from the germline V gene are SGDLS and YYNGEE. The length of the CDR3 is 14 residues. V gave up 4 bases and J gave up 2 bases; unmatched junction bases: 2. The CDR3 bases are TGTGCCAGCAGCTGGGACAGGGTCACAGATACGCAGTATTTT. This gives the protein CASSWDRVTDTQYF.